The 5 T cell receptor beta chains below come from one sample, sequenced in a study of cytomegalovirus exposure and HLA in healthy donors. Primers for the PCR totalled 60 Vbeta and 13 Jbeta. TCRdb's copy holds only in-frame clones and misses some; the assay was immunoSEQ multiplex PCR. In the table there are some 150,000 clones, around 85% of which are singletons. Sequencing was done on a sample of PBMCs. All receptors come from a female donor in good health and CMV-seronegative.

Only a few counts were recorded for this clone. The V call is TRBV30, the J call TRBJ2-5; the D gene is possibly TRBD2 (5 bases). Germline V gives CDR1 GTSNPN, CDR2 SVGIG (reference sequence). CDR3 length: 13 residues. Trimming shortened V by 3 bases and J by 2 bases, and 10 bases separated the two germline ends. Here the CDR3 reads CAWRRAVQETQYF. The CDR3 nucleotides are TGTGCCTGGAGGCGAGCGGTGCAAGAGACCCAGTACTTC.

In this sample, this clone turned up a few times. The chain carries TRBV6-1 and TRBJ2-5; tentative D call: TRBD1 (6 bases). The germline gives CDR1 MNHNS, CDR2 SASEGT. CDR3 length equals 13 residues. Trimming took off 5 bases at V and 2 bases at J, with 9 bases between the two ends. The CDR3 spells CASSPQGQETQYF. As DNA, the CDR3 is TGTGCCAGCAGTCCACAGGGTCAAGAGACCCAGTACTTC.

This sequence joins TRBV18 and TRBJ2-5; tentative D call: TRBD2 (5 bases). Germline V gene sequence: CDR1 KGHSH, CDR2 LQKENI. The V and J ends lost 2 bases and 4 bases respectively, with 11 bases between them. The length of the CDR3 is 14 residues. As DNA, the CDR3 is TGTGCCAGCTCACCAGAGGGATGGGGAGAGACCCAGTACTTC. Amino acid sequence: CASSPEGWGETQYF.

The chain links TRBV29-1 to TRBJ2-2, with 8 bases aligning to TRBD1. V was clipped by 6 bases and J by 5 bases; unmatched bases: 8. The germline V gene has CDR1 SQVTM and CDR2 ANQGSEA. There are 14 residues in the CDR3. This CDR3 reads CSVFGQGPTGELFF. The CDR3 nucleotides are TGCAGCGTCTTCGGACAGGGCCCGACCGGGGAGCTGTTTTTT.

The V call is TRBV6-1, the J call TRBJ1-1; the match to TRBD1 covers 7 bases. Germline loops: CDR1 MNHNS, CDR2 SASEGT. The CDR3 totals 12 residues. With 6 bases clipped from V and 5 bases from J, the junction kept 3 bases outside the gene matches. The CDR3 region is CASREQGTEAFF. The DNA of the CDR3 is TGTGCCAGCAGGGAACAGGGGACTGAAGCTTTCTTT.